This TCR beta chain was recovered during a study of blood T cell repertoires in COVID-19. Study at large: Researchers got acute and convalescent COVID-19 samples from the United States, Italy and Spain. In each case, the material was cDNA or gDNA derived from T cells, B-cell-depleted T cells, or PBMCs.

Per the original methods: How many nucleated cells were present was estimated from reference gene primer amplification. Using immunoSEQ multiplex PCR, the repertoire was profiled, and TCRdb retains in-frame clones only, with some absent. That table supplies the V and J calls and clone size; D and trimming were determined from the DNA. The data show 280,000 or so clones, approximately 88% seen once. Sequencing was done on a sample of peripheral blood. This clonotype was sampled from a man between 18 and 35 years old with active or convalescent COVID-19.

CDR3 in amino acids: CASSFGRGKTGEKLFF. DNA of the CDR3: TGTGCCAGCAGCTTTGGTCGGGGAAAGACGGGTGAAAAACTGTTTTTT. The genes are TRBV7-8 and TRBJ1-4; D gene ambiguous. The CDR3 is made up of 16 amino acids. Germline V lookup: CDR1 SGHVS, CDR2 FQNEAQ. V was clipped by 3 bases and J by 7 bases, with 18 bases between them.